This T cell receptor (beta chain) originates from a study of Ad26.COV2.S vaccination and SARS-CoV-2 variants. About the study: Doses of Ad26.COV2.S were injected into muscle once or twice, 56 days apart.

Treatment here: over 15 received Ad26.COV2.S at low or high dose, single or two shots; 5 received placebo; per-sample allocation not given. The samples date from day 63 after the first vaccine or placebo injection. Donation was by an adult aged 18-55 years who was in Boston. The protocol was immunoSEQ multiplex PCR, while the TCRdb copy is restricted to in-frame clones and leaves out a portion. The sample has approximately 460,000 clones, 89% seen once; the top ten hold around 1.8%. This clone was seen a handful of times. The germline V gene has CDR1 SGHVS and CDR2 FNYEAQ. The CDR3 totals 14 residues. V was cut by 5 bases and J by 5 bases, with 12 bases left in between.

The source of this sequence is a person aged 18-60 years who received the Ad26.COV2.S COVID-19 vaccine or a placebo. The source was peripheral blood, collected in a trial of Ad26.COV2.S vaccine versus placebo. The chain carries TRBV7-6 and TRBJ2-2; D ambiguous. CDR3 sequence (DNA): TGTGCCAGCAGCACAAACGCTGGGACCGGGGAGCTGTTTTTT. As protein: CASSTNAGTGELFF.